Detailed here is one T cell receptor (beta chain). What it binds is not known. This table comes from immunoSEQ multiplex PCR, and its TCRdb copy is limited to in-frame clones, with some not included. Of more than 55,000 clones listed, approximately 80% were seen once; the top ten hold 5% to 7.5%. The data belong to a study of OX40 agonist ivuxolimab in advanced cancers. The overall study: Patients were infused with ivuxolimab every 2 weeks at 0.01 to 10 mg/kg. The mean age was roughly 60 years, ranging from roughly 23 to 90, with 80% to 85% of participants male. Three dose-escalation patients had partial responses: one with hepatocellular carcinoma and two with cutaneous melanoma.

The germline V gene has CDR1 WSHSY and CDR2 SAAADI. The V gene lost 6 bases and the J gene lost 2 bases, with 11 bases spanning the gap. The CDR3 runs to 13 residues. Regarding the study as a whole: CD4+ and CD8+ blood T cells expanded clonally by week 6 at 0.1 to 3.0 mg/kg.

The chain uses TRBV10-2 and TRBJ2-7, with D possibly TRBD2 on 5 matching bases. This specimen was CD4+ or CD8+ T cells sorted from blood, taken in a trial of the OX40 agonist ivuxolimab. This receptor was identified in an adult with an advanced solid tumor such as melanoma, head and neck, liver or kidney cancer. The CDR3: CASRNSATYEQYF. The CDR3 DNA reads as TGCGCCAGCAGAAATAGCGCCACCTACGAGCAGTACTTC.